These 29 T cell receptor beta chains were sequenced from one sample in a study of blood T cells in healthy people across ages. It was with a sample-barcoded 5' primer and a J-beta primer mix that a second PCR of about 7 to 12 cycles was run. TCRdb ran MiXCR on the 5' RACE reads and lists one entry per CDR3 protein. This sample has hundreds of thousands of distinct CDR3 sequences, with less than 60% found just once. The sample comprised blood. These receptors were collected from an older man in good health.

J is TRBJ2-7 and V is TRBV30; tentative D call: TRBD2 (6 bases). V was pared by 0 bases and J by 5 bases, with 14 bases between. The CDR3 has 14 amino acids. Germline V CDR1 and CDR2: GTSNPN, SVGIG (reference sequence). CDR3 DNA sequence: TGTGCCTGGAGTGTTAGCGGAATTTTCCACGAGCAGTACTTC. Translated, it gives CAWSVSGIFHEQYF.

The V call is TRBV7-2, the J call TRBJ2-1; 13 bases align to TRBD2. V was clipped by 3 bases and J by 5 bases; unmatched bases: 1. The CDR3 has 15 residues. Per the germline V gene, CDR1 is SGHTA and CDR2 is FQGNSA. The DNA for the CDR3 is TGTGCCAGCAGCTTCACTAGCGGGAGGGACAATGAGCAGTTCTTC. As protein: CASSFTSGRDNEQFF.

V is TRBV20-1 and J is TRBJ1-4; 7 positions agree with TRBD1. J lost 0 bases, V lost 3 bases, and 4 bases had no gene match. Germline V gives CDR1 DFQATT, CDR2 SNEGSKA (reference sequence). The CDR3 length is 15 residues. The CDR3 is CSARQGVATNEKLFF. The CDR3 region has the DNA TGCAGTGCTAGGCAGGGGGTTGCAACTAATGAAAAACTGTTTTTT.

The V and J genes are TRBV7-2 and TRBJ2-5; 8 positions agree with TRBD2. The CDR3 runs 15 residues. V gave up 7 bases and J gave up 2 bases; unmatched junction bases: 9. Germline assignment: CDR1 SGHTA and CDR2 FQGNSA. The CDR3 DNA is TGTGCCAGCACCAAGGCCGGGACTAGGCAAGAGACCCAGTACTTC. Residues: CASTKAGTRQETQYF.

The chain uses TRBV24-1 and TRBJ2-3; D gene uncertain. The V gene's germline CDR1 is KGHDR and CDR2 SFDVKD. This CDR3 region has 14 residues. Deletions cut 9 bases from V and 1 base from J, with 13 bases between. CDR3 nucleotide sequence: TGTGCCACCGAATCAACACTTGGCACAGATACGCAGTATTTT. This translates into CATESTLGTDTQYF.

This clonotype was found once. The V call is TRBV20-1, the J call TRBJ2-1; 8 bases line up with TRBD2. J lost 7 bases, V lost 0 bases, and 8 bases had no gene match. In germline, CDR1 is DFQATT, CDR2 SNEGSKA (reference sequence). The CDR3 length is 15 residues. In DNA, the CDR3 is TGCAGTGCTAGAGATGTGTTGGGACTAGTGAATGAGCAGTTCTTC. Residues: CSARDVLGLVNEQFF.

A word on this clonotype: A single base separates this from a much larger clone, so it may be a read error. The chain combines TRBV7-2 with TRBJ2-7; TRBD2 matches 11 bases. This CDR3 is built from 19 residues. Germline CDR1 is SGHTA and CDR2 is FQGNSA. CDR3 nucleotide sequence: TGTGCCGGCAGCTTAGTGGGAGGACTAGCGGGCGTATTCTCCTACGAGCAGTACTTC. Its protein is CAGSLVGGLAGVFSYEQYF.

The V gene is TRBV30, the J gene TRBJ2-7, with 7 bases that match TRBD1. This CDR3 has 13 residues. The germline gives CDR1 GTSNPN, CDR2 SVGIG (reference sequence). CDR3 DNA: TGTGCTGGCGCAAGTAACAGGGGCGGCGAGCAGTACTTC. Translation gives CAGASNRGGEQYF. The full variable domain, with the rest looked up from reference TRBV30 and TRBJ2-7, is SQTIHQWPATLVQPVGSPLSLECTVEGTSNPNLYWYRQAAGRGLQLLFYSVGIGQISSEVPQNLSASRPQDRQFILSSKKLLLSDSGFYLCAGASNRGGEQYFGPGTRLTVT.

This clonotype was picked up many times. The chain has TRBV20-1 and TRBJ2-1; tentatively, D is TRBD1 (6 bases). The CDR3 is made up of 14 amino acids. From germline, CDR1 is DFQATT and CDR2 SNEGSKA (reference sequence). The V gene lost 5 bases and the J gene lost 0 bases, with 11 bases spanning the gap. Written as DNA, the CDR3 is TGCAGTGCTGAAGACAGGACCTCCTACAATGAGCAGTTCTTC. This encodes CSAEDRTSYNEQFF.

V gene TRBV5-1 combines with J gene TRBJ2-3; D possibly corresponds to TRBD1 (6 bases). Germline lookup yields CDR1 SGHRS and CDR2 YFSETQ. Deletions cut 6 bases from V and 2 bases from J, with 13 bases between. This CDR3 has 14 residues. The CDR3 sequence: CASKLDSYTDTQYF. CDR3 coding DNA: TGCGCCAGCAAATTGGACAGTTACACAGATACGCAGTATTTT.

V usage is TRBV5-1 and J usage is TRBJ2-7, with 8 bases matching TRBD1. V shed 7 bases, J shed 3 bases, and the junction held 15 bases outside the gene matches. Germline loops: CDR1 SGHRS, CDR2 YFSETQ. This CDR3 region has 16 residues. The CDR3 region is CASAIRSGTGDYEQYF. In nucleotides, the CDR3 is TGCGCCAGCGCGATACGCTCCGGGACAGGAGACTACGAGCAGTACTTC.

The CDR3 spells CASSLWDGYNEQFF. The CDR3 nucleotides read TGTGCCAGCAGCTTATGGGACGGATACAATGAGCAGTTCTTC. This sequence joins TRBV7-2 and TRBJ2-1; D could derive from TRBD1 or TRBD2 (5 bases each). Germline-derived CDR1 and CDR2 are SGHTA and FQGNSA. V dropped 2 bases and J dropped 4 bases, with 9 bases sitting between them. The CDR3 contains 14 residues.

CDR3 sequence reads: CASSVGRGSYNEQYF. The CDR3 DNA is TGTGCCAGCAGCGTCGGGCGGGGGTCCTACAATGAGCAGTACTTC. This chain connects TRBV9 to TRBJ2-1; 7 bases match TRBD2. The J call may be mistaken, given a closer DNA end match to TRBJ2-7. Germline values: CDR1 SGDLS, CDR2 YYNGEE. The CDR3 is 15 amino acids.

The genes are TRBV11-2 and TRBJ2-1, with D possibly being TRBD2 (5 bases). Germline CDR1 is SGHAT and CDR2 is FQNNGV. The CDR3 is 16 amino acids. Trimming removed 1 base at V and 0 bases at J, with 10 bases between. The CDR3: CASSLAVSGSYNEQFF. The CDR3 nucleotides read TGTGCCAGCAGCTTAGCGGTCAGCGGCTCCTACAATGAGCAGTTCTTC.

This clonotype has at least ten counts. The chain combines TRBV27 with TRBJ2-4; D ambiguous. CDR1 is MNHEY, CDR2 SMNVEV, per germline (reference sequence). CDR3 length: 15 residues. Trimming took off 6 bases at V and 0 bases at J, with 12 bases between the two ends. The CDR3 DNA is TGTGCCAGCAGCGAATTAAGACTAGCCAAAAACATTCAGTACTTC. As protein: CASSELRLAKNIQYF.

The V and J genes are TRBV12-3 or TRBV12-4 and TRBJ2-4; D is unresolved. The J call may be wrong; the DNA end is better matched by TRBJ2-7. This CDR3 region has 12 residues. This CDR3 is CASSTIGSEQYF. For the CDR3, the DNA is TGTGCCAGCAGTACGATAGGGTCCGAGCAGTACTTC.

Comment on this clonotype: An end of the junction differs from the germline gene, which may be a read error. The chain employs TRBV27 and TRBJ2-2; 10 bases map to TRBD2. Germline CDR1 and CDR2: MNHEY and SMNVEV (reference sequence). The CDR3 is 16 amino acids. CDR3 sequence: CASSLLASGSTGGLFF. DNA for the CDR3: TGTGCCAGCAGTTTATTGGCTAGCGGGAGTACCGGGGGGCTGTTTTTT.

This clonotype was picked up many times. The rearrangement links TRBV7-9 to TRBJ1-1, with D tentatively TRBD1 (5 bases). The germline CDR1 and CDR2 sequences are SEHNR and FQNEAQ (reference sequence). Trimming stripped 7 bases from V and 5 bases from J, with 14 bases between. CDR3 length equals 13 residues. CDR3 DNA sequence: TGTGCCAGCACCAACGGGGCAGGAACTGAAGCTTTCTTT. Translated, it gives CASTNGAGTEAFF.

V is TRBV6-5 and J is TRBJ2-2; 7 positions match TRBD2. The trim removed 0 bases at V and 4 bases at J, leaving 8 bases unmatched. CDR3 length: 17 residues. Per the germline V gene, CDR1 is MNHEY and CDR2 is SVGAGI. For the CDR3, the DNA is TGTGCCAGCAGTTACTCGATCGCGGGAGAGAGCACCGGGGAGCTGTTTTTT. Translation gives CASSYSIAGESTGELFF.

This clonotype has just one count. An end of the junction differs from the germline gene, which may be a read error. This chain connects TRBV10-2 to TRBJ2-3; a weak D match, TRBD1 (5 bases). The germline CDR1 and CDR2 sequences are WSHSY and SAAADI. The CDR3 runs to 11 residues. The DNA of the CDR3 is TGCGCCAGCCAGGGCACAGATACGCTGTATTTT. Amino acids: CASQGTDTLYF.

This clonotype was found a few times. The CDR3 nucleotides are TGTGCCAGCAGGTGGACACAGGGGGCAGTGGGGGATGGCTACACCTTC. Translation: CASRWTQGAVGDGYTF. This chain uses TRBV7-2 with TRBJ1-2, with TRBD1 matching 9 bases. The CDR3 contains 16 residues. Trimming cost V 6 bases and J 6 bases; bases outside gene matches: 14. Germline V gene sequence: CDR1 SGHTA, CDR2 FQGNSA.

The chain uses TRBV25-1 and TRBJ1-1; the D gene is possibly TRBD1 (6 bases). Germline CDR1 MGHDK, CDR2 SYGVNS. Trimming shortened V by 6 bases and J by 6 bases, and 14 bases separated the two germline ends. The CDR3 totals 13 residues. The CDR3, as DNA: TGTGCCAGCAGCCAGGGGACGGCCGCTGAAGCTTTCTTT. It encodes CASSQGTAAEAFF.

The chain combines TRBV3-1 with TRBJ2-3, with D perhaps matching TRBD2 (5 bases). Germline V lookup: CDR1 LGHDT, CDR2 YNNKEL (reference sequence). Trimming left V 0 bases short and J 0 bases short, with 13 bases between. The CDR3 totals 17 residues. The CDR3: CASSQDPRVYSTDTQYF. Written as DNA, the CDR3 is TGTGCCAGCAGCCAAGATCCGCGGGTGTATAGCACAGATACGCAGTATTTT.

The CDR3 is CASSKRTSWTYEQYF. CDR3 coding DNA: TGTGCCAGCAGCAAAAGGACTAGCTGGACCTACGAGCAGTACTTC. The chain is built from TRBV7-2 and TRBJ2-7; TRBD2 aligns across 8 bases. The CDR3 has 15 amino acids. The V gene's germline CDR1 is SGHTA and CDR2 FQGNSA. V gave up 5 bases and J gave up 2 bases; unmatched junction bases: 8.

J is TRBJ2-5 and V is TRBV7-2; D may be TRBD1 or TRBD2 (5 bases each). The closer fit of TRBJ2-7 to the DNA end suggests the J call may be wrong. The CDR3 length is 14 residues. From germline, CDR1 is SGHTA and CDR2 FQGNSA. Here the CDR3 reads CASSLGTTNYEQYF. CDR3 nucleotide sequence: TGTGCCAGCAGCTTGGGGACCACGAACTACGAGCAGTACTTC.

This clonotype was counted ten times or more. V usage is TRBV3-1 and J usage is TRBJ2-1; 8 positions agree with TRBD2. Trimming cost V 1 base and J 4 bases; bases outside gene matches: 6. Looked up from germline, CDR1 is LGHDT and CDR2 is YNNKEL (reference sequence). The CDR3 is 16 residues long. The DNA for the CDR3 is TGTGCCAGCAGCCAAGCTGGACTAGCCTATTACAATGAGCAGTTCTTC. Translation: CASSQAGLAYYNEQFF.

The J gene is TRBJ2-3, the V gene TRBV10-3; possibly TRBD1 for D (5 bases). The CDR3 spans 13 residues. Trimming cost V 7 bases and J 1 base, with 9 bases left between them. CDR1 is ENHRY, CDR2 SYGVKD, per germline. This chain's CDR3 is CAITGFGTDTQYF. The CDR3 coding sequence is TGTGCCATCACAGGGTTCGGCACAGATACGCAGTATTTT.

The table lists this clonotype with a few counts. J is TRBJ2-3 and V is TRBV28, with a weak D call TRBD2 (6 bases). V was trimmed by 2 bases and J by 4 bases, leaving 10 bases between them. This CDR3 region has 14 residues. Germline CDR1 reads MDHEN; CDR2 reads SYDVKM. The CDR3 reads CASSLVTSPDTQYF. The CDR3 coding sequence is TGTGCCAGCAGTTTAGTAACTAGCCCAGATACGCAGTATTTT.

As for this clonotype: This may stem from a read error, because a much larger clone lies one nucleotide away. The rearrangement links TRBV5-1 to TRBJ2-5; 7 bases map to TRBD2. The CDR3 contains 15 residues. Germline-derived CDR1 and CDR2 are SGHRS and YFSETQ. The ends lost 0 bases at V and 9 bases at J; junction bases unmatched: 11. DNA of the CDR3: TGCGCCAGCAGCTTGGTCGGCGGGAGCAGCGAGGCCCAGTACTTC. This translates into CASSLVGGSSEAQYF.